Below are 5 T cell receptor beta chains sequenced from a single sample in a study of CD4 T cells in lung cancer. After around two weeks with mutant 27-mer peptides, PBMCs were restimulated with peptide-pulsed autologous B cells. Sorting by cytokine capture selected live IFNgamma-secreting T cells after peptide-pulsed B cell restimulation. Sorted cells were expanded at limiting dilution, roughly 3 or 10 per well, for about 12 to 22 days. The protocol was immunoSEQ multiplex PCR, while the TCRdb copy is restricted to in-frame clones and leaves out a portion. The sample has 250 to 350 clones, around 90% seen once. No antigen is known for these receptors. The sequencing sample was made of a CD4+ T cell line or clone grown in culture. These receptor sequences come from an older woman with non-small cell lung cancer. Some clones in this sample may be carry-over from other donors' samples.

In its sample, this clone was seen once. V and J are TRBV27 and TRBJ2-5; D gene uncertain. V shed 5 bases and J shed 3 bases, with 10 bases lying between them. Germline V gene data show CDR1 as MNHEY and CDR2 as SMNVEV (reference sequence). The CDR3 covers 13 residues. The CDR3 reads CASSRYRKETQYF. In DNA form, the CDR3 reads TGTGCCAGCAGTCGTTATCGGAAAGAGACCCAGTACTTC.

The rearrangement joins TRBV27 to TRBJ1-1; 7 bases map to TRBD1. CDR3 length: 14 amino acids. The germline gives CDR1 MNHEY, CDR2 SMNVEV (reference sequence). The ends lost 5 bases at V and 3 bases at J; junction bases unmatched: 6. CDR3 residues: CASSEGARYTEAFF. The DNA of the CDR3 is TGTGCCAGCAGTGAGGGGGCGCGGTACACTGAAGCTTTCTTT.

This clone occurred a few times. The gene calls are TRBV7-9 and TRBJ2-2; 7 nucleotides match TRBD1. Germline CDR1 and CDR2: SEHNR and FQNEAQ (reference sequence). The CDR3 totals 15 residues. With 6 bases clipped from V and 0 bases from J, the junction kept 4 bases outside the gene matches. In DNA, the CDR3 is TGTGCCAGCAGACCCGGGACAGCGAACACCGGGGAGCTGTTTTTT. It specifies CASRPGTANTGELFF.

This chain joins TRBV29-1 and TRBJ2-7; D might be TRBD2 (5 bases). V lost 2 bases to trimming and J lost 7 bases, with 21 bases between them. CDR1 SQVTM and CDR2 ANQGSEA come from the germline V gene. This CDR3 contains 15 residues. This CDR3 is CSVEKDLDSGREQYF. CDR3 nucleotide sequence: TGCAGCGTTGAAAAGGACCTGGACTCTGGAAGGGAGCAGTACTTC.

The chain carries TRBV5-1 and TRBJ1-1; D call uncertain. V was pared by 4 bases and J by 7 bases, with 11 bases between. The CDR3 covers 12 residues. The V gene's germline CDR1 is SGHRS and CDR2 YFSETQ. CDR3 amino acids: CASSRTLDEAFF. The CDR3 coding sequence is TGCGCCAGCAGCCGTACTCTAGATGAAGCTTTCTTT.